The 30 T cell receptor beta chains presented below share a single source sample, sequenced in a study of response to subunit inactivated influenza vaccine. TCRdb re-called the RT-PCR reads through MiXCR, storing one row per CDR3 protein. The table has more than 450,000 distinct CDR3 sequences, less than 8% seen once. The specimen was PBMCs from blood, collected around 25 months after vaccination. The source of these receptors is a man between 50 and 70 years old who received an inactivated influenza vaccine.

This clonotype was found a few times. The rearrangement joins TRBV27 to TRBJ1-2, with 7 positions matching TRBD1. The CDR3 length is 13 residues. Trimming took 1 base from V and 8 from J; bases not matched to a gene: 4. Germline V gene sequence: CDR1 MNHEY, CDR2 SMNVEV (reference sequence). CDR3 in DNA: TGTGCCAGCAGTTTATTAGGAGGGGGCGGCTACACCTTC. This encodes CASSLLGGGGYTF.

V and J are TRBV29-1 and TRBJ2-7; 9 nucleotides align to TRBD1. Per the germline V gene, CDR1 is SQVTM and CDR2 is ANQGSEA. The CDR3 consists of 13 residues. J was trimmed by 3 bases and V by 6 bases; bases with no gene match: 6. CDR3 sequence reads: CSVSTGQGYEQYF. The CDR3 nucleotides are TGCAGCGTAAGTACGGGACAGGGCTACGAGCAGTACTTC.

The table lists this clonotype with a few counts. As DNA, the CDR3 is TGTGCCAGCAGCCAAGATGGAGCAGGGGGAATCAATGAGCAGTTCTTC. This gives the protein CASSQDGAGGINEQFF. The chain carries TRBV3-1 and TRBJ2-1, with 7 bases aligning to TRBD1. The CDR3 runs 16 residues. Trimming at V came to 0 bases and at J to 6 bases, leaving 8 bases not matched to a gene. In germline, CDR1 is LGHDT, CDR2 YNNKEL (reference sequence).

CDR3 amino acids: CSAPGPAGTTDTQYF. The CDR3 DNA follows: TGCAGTGCCCCAGGCCCAGCGGGGACAACAGATACGCAGTATTTT. The chain employs TRBV20-1 and TRBJ2-3; TRBD2 might be the D (7 bases). The length of the CDR3 is 15 residues. Germline CDR1 DFQATT, CDR2 SNEGSKA (reference sequence). V was cut by 6 bases and J by 3 bases, with 19 bases left in between.

This clonotype was counted many times. The genes are TRBV7-3 and TRBJ2-3; TRBD2 is a possible D gene (5 bases). The V end was cut by 1 base, the J end by 6 bases, with 8 bases between. In germline, CDR1 is SGHTA, CDR2 FQGTGA. The CDR3 spans 13 residues. The CDR3 DNA sequence: TGTGCCAGCAGCTTAATCCCTAGCGATACGCAGTATTTT. It codes for CASSLIPSDTQYF. The full variable domain, its missing parts supplied by reference TRBV7-3 and TRBJ2-3, is GAGVSQTPSNKVTEKGKYVELRCDPISGHTALYWYRQSLGQGPEFLIYFQGTGAADDSGLPNDRFFAVRPEGSVSTLKIQRTERGDSAVYLCASSLIPSDTQYFGPGTRLTVL.

Here the CDR3 DNA reads TGTGCCAGCAACCGGGACTATCTCTACGAGCAGTACTTC. Protein: CASNRDYLYEQYF. The V call is TRBV6-2 or TRBV6-3, the J call TRBJ2-7; 7 positions match TRBD2. Germline CDR1 is MNHEY and CDR2 is SVGEGT. V dropped 7 bases and J dropped 3; count of bases not matched to a gene: 6. The length of the CDR3 is 13 residues.

This clonotype occurred many times. The chain employs TRBV7-9 and TRBJ2-5; 9 nucleotides align to TRBD1. Losses at the gene ends were 4 bases for V and 5 bases for J; bases not matched to a gene: 8. Germline V lookup: CDR1 SEHNR, CDR2 FQNEAQ (reference sequence). CDR3 length equals 15 residues. The CDR3 protein is CASSSGTGLWETQYF. The CDR3 bases are TGTGCCAGCAGCTCAGGGACAGGGTTATGGGAGACCCAGTACTTC.

The CDR3: CAIGGNTIYF. CDR3 DNA sequence: TGTGCTATTGGTGGAAACACCATATATTTT. The rearrangement links TRBV7-9 to TRBJ1-3, with D unclear. From germline, CDR1 is SEHNR and CDR2 FQNEAQ (reference sequence). The CDR3 runs 10 residues.

This clonotype was observed a handful of times. The rearrangement uses TRBV4-1 and TRBJ2-1; D remains unclear. The CDR3 is made up of 14 amino acids. Trimming stripped 7 bases from V and 7 bases from J, with 17 bases between. The germline V gene has CDR1 MGHRA and CDR2 YSYEKL. As DNA, the CDR3 is TGCGCCAGCACCTCAGGAGATTCTGTAAATGAGCAGTTCTTC. Its translation is CASTSGDSVNEQFF.

There are many counts of this clonotype. V is TRBV5-6 and J is TRBJ2-5; the D gene is possibly TRBD2 (5 bases). The CDR3 sequence is 14 residues long. V lost 2 bases, J lost 4 bases, and 12 bases lay in between. Germline CDR1 SGHDT, CDR2 YYEEEE. The CDR3 is CASSLRGPGETQYF. CDR3 nucleotides: TGTGCCAGCAGCTTACGAGGGCCCGGAGAGACCCAGTACTTC.

This clonotype was detected many times. The rearrangement joins TRBV12-3 or TRBV12-4 to TRBJ1-2, with unresolved D. V was trimmed by 2 bases and J by 4 bases, leaving 14 bases between them. The CDR3 is made up of 15 amino acids. This chain's CDR3 is CASSLTGVGLYGYTF. CDR3 nucleotide sequence: TGTGCCAGCAGTTTAACCGGGGTCGGCCTCTATGGCTACACCTTC.

The chain links TRBV7-9 to TRBJ2-5, with TRBD1 matching over 7 bases. The V gene end was trimmed by 5 bases and the J gene end by 1 base; junction bases not matched to a gene: 7. The CDR3 runs to 15 residues. The germline CDR1 and CDR2 sequences are SEHNR and FQNEAQ (reference sequence). The CDR3 spells CASSPGQVSQETQYF. The CDR3 DNA follows: TGTGCCAGCAGCCCCGGACAGGTTTCCCAAGAGACCCAGTACTTC.

J is TRBJ2-7 and V is TRBV7-8, with a possible D match to TRBD2 (6 bases). Germline V gene lookup returns CDR1 SGHVS and CDR2 FQNEAQ. The CDR3 length is 14 residues. V lost 8 bases to trimming and J lost 0 bases, with 14 bases between them. Here the CDR3 DNA reads TGTGCCAGCGGTTTCGGGAGCTCCTCCTACGAGCAGTACTTC. This sequence encodes CASGFGSSSYEQYF.

A few counts support this clonotype. The chain is built from TRBV20-1 and TRBJ2-3; D might be TRBD1 or TRBD2, each matching 5 bases. Germline lookup yields CDR1 DFQATT and CDR2 SNEGSKA (reference sequence). This CDR3 contains 13 residues. V dropped 4 bases and J dropped 4 bases, with 12 bases sitting between them. For the CDR3, the DNA is TGCAGTGCTACCGGGACCCTTCCAGATACGCAGTATTTT. Amino acid sequence: CSATGTLPDTQYF.

This clonotype has ten or more counts. The V call is TRBV14, the J call TRBJ2-1; D is ambiguous. The V and J ends lost 4 bases and 0 bases respectively, with 10 bases between them. Germline V gives CDR1 SGHDN, CDR2 FVKESK. The CDR3 length is 15 residues. CDR3 sequence (DNA): TGTGCCAGCAGCCTCGGACGCCCCTCCTACAATGAGCAGTTCTTC. Encoded protein: CASSLGRPSYNEQFF.

This clonotype was seen at least ten times. The rearrangement links TRBV27 to TRBJ1-2; D uncertain. The V and J ends lost 2 bases and 4 bases respectively, with 11 bases between them. Germline V gene lookup returns CDR1 MNHEY and CDR2 SMNVEV (reference sequence). This CDR3 contains 14 residues. CDR3 protein: CASSLKPVLYGYTF. CDR3 nucleotides: TGTGCCAGCAGTTTAAAGCCAGTCCTCTATGGCTACACCTTC.

The sample holds a few counts of this clonotype. This chain uses TRBV6-2 or TRBV6-3 with TRBJ1-1; 8 nucleotides match TRBD1. Trimming took 5 bases from V and 5 from J; bases not matched to a gene: 10. The length of the CDR3 is 15 residues. Germline CDR1 is MNHEY and CDR2 is SVGEGT. The CDR3 protein is CASSPIGQGSTEAFF. In nucleotides, the CDR3 is TGTGCCAGCAGTCCAATTGGACAGGGAAGTACTGAAGCTTTCTTT.

The gene calls are TRBV7-2 and TRBJ2-1; tentatively, D is TRBD2 (5 bases). The germline V gene encodes CDR1 SGHTA and CDR2 FQGNSA. V was pared by 6 bases and J by 3 bases, with 12 bases between. The CDR3 is made up of 14 amino acids. CDR3 bases: TGTGCCAGCAGGGTTGCCGGGGACTACAATGAGCAGTTCTTC. Encoded protein: CASRVAGDYNEQFF.

This clonotype was counted only a few times. V gene TRBV20-1 combines with J gene TRBJ2-5; 8 nucleotides agree with TRBD2. The CDR3 runs to 15 residues. Losses at the gene ends were 6 bases for V and 7 bases for J; bases not matched to a gene: 16. The V gene's germline CDR1 is DFQATT and CDR2 SNEGSKA (reference sequence). CDR3 sequence reads: CSATRGTGGLRTQYF. The CDR3 DNA reads as TGCAGTGCGACAAGAGGAACGGGGGGGCTGCGGACCCAGTACTTC.

This rearrangement joins TRBV28 to TRBJ1-1; D gene ambiguous. Germline values: CDR1 MDHEN, CDR2 SYDVKM. CDR3 length equals 14 residues. V was pared by 6 bases and J by 1 base, with 12 bases between. CDR3 residues: CASSLPQQNTEAFF. The CDR3 region has the DNA TGTGCCAGCAGCCTGCCACAACAGAACACTGAAGCTTTCTTT. The full variable domain, with the rest looked up from reference TRBV28 and TRBJ1-1, is DVKVTQSSRYLVKRTGEKVFLECVQDMDHENMFWYRQDPGLGLRLIYFSYDVKMKEKGDIPEGYSVSREKKERFSLILESASTNQTSMYLCASSLPQQNTEAFFGQGTRLTVV.

This clonotype has ten or more counts. The rearrangement uses TRBV20-1 and TRBJ2-4; 9 nucleotides match TRBD1. This CDR3 contains 13 residues. V shed 4 bases, J shed 4 bases, and the junction held 2 bases outside the gene matches. CDR1 DFQATT and CDR2 SNEGSKA come from the germline V gene (reference sequence). The CDR3 protein is CSAKGTGKNIQYF. The CDR3 DNA reads as TGCAGTGCTAAGGGGACAGGGAAAAACATTCAGTACTTC.

The V call is TRBV25-1, the J call TRBJ2-1; 12 bases match TRBD2. The end of the DNA fits TRBJ2-7 better, so the J call may be wrong. The CDR3 spans 15 residues. Germline V CDR1 and CDR2: MGHDK, SYGVNS. CDR3 bases: TGTGCCAGTAGTCCTAGCGGGAGGGCGGTCAATGAGCAGTACTTC. It yields the protein CASSPSGRAVNEQYF.

The CDR3: CASSLVRFEAFF. The CDR3 DNA follows: TGTGCCAGCAGTTTAGTCAGGTTTGAAGCTTTCTTT. This chain links TRBV12-3 or TRBV12-4 with TRBJ1-1; D remains unclear. V was cut by 1 base and J by 7 bases, with 7 bases left in between. CDR3 length: 12 amino acids.

This clonotype came up many times. This chain joins TRBV4-3 and TRBJ2-1; no clear D gene. V lost 1 base, J lost 2 bases, and 9 bases lay in between. Germline V gives CDR1 LGHNA, CDR2 YSLEER. This CDR3 is built from 15 residues. This CDR3 is CASSQGSPPYNEQFF. The DNA of the CDR3 is TGCGCCAGCAGCCAAGGTAGCCCTCCCTACAATGAGCAGTTCTTC.

This clonotype was recorded many times. The rearrangement uses TRBV25-1 and TRBJ2-5; 14 positions agree with TRBD2. The J segment lost 1 base and the V segment lost 4 bases, leaving 11 bases of the junction unmatched. The germline V gene has CDR1 MGHDK and CDR2 SYGVNS. CDR3 size: 19 residues. For the CDR3, the DNA is TGTGCCAGCAGTGGGTCGGTTCGACTAGCGGGGGGGTCCCAAGAGACCCAGTACTTC. Its translation: CASSGSVRLAGGSQETQYF.

This clonotype was detected only a few times. The chain joins TRBV20-1 to TRBJ1-2; D is uncertain. Germline V gene sequence: CDR1 DFQATT, CDR2 SNEGSKA (reference sequence). CDR3 size: 13 residues. V lost 4 bases, J lost 0 bases, and 9 bases lay in between. The CDR3 is CSATVGANYGYTF. As DNA, the CDR3 is TGCAGTGCTACCGTCGGAGCTAACTATGGCTACACCTTC.

The rearrangement links TRBV7-9 to TRBJ2-2; no clear D. The length of the CDR3 is 14 residues. V was pared by 4 bases and J by 1 base, with 7 bases between. Germline V lookup: CDR1 SEHNR, CDR2 FQNEAQ (reference sequence). The CDR3 loop reads CASSSPWNTGELFF. The DNA for the CDR3 is TGTGCCAGCAGCTCCCCCTGGAACACCGGGGAGCTGTTTTTT.

This clonotype was counted ten times or more. The chain uses TRBV11-1 and TRBJ2-2, with 7 bases lining up with TRBD2. Looked up from germline, CDR1 is SGHAT and CDR2 is FQDESV (reference sequence). The J segment lost 3 bases and the V segment lost 1 base, leaving 11 bases of the junction unmatched. This CDR3 region has 18 residues. In DNA form, the CDR3 reads TGTGCCAGCAGCTTAGGGGATTTCGCGGGGGTGGACACCGGGGAGCTGTTTTTT. It translates to CASSLGDFAGVDTGELFF.

On this clonotype itself: A much larger clone lies one base from this, so it may be a read error. The V and J genes are TRBV6-2 or TRBV6-3 and TRBJ2-2; 9 bases match TRBD1. The length of the CDR3 is 15 residues. Germline lookup yields CDR1 MNHEY and CDR2 SVGEGT. CDR3 region: CASRPGDRDTGELYF. In nucleotides, the CDR3 is TGTGCCAGCAGGCCTGGGGACAGGGACACCGGGGAGCTGTATTTT.

The V and J genes are TRBV4-1 and TRBJ1-2, with D tentatively TRBD1 (5 bases). Germline CDR1 MGHRA, CDR2 YSYEKL. Trimming stripped 8 bases from V and 4 bases from J, with 17 bases between. The CDR3 is 14 amino acids. The CDR3 loop is CASRMLGGGYGYTF. In nucleotides, the CDR3 is TGCGCCAGCCGCATGCTCGGGGGGGGCTATGGCTACACCTTC.